The rows below give T cell receptor beta chains drawn from one sample of a study of CD8+ T cells in alopecia areata. The table came from immunoSEQ multiplex PCR; TCRdb's copy has only in-frame clones and leaves some out. The sample records under 75,000 clones, about half being singletons. Sample: CD8+ T cells sorted from blood, taken at week 0. These receptors all stem from a human donor with alopecia areata. Both conserved end residues are part of each CDR3. A D gene is named only where the DNA matches it firmly. For some rows the clone size is stated as once, few or many, or as a class when expanded; others skip it.

TRBV30	-	TRBJ1-5	-	TGTGCCTGGAGTGTACTTGGCCACAATCAGCCCCAGCATTTT	CAWSVLGHNQPQHF
TRBV27	-	TRBJ2-7	-	TGTGCCAGCAGTTTATCAGGTGGGGGCGGGAGAGCGGGCGAGCAGTACTTC	CASSLSGGGGRAGEQYF
TRBV29-1	-	TRBJ2-7	-	TGCAGCGTTGTAATCCCCGCAGGATACGAGCAGTACTTC	CSVVIPAGYEQYF
TRBV9	-	TRBJ1-2	-	TGTGCCAGCAGCGTAGGCTATGGGCGAGACTATGGCTACACCTTC	CASSVGYGRDYGYTF
TRBV4-1	-	TRBJ2-7	TRBD2	TGCGCCAGCAGCCAAGAAGGGACTAGCGGGAGATACGAGCAGTACTTC	CASSQEGTSGRYEQYF
TRBV7-6	-	TRBJ2-5	-	TGTGCCAGCAGCTCCCCCCGGAGCGAGACCCAGTACTTC	CASSSPRSETQYF
TRBV6-6	-	TRBJ2-5	-	TGTGCCAGCAGTTACGGTATGGGCCTAGAGACCCAGTACTTC	CASSYGMGLETQYF
TRBV11-2	-	TRBJ2-1	TRBD2	TGTGCCAGCAGCGTCCGACTAGCGGGACTCTATGAGCAGTTCTTC	CASSVRLAGLYEQFF
TRBV7-9	-	TRBJ2-7	-	TGTGCCAGCAGCTTGCAGGGGTCAAGGGAGCAGTACTTC	CASSLQGSREQYF
TRBV11-2	few	TRBJ1-5	TRBD1	TGTGCCAGCAGCTCAACTACAGGGGGCAATCAGCCCCAGCATTTT	CASSSTTGGNQPQHF